A selection of T cell receptor beta chains follows, all from one sample in a study of graft-versus-host responses after intestinal transplantation. Their target antigens are unknown. Sequencing used immunoSEQ multiplex PCR; TCRdb keeps in-frame clones, though not all of them. The sample holds roughly 51,000 clones, roughly 90% seen once. The sequencing here drew on unstimulated CD4+ T cells sorted from spleen or lymph node cells, taken before transplant. These receptor sequences come from a human donor who was the organ donor for an intestinal transplant. CDR3s include the opening cysteine and the closing phenylalanine or tryptophan. D genes are given only for firm matches. Clone size is stated in some rows and not others, as once, few, many or a class when expanded.

v_gene	abundance	d_gene	j_gene	CDR3nt	CDR3aa
TRBV19	.	.	TRBJ1-2	TGTGCCAGTGCCGGGACAAATGACTATGGCTACACCTTC	CASAGTNDYGYTF
TRBV6-1	.	TRBD2	TRBJ2-7	TGTGCCAGCAGCGGGACTAGCGGGGGACCCTACGAGCAGTACTTC	CASSGTSGGPYEQYF
TRBV7-9	once	.	TRBJ1-2	TGTGCCAGCAGCTTAACCAAAAGACAGTGGGATGGCTACACCTTC	CASSLTKRQWDGYTF
TRBV28	.	.	TRBJ2-7	TGTGCCAGCAGAAACCCTGGGACAATCTACGAGCAGTACTTC	CASRNPGTIYEQYF
TRBV18	.	TRBD2	TRBJ2-6	TGTGCCAGCTCACCCCTGAGGACTAGCGAAGACTCTGGGGCCAACGTCCTGACTTTC	CASSPLRTSEDSGANVLTF
TRBV15	.	.	TRBJ2-3	TGTGCCACCAGCCCCACATTGGTCCCAGATACGCAGTATTTT	CATSPTLVPDTQYF
TRBV19	.	.	TRBJ1-2	TGTGCCAGTAGTAGACGACAGATTAACCATGGCTACACCTTC	CASSRRQINHGYTF
TRBV28	once	.	TRBJ1-4	TGTGCCAGCGGGGAGGACCTCAGGGAAAAACTGTTTTTT	CASGEDLREKLFF
TRBV5-1	.	.	TRBJ1-1	TGCGCCAGCAGCCCCGAATATGGGGGGACTGGGGCTTTCTTT	CASSPEYGGTGAFF
TRBV5-1	few	.	TRBJ1-3	TGCGCCAGCAGCTTGGGCAGGGCTGGAAACACCATATATTTT	CASSLGRAGNTIYF
TRBV5-4	.	.	TRBJ1-5	TGTGCCAGCAGCGAGGACTGGGATCAGCCCCAGCATTTT	CASSEDWDQPQHF
TRBV28	.	.	TRBJ2-6	TGTGCCAGCAGTTTATCGGGCTCTGGGGCCAACGTCCTGACTTTC	CASSLSGSGANVLTF
TRBV10-3	.	.	TRBJ1-1	TGTGCCATTGGGGGGAGGCACTCGAACACTGAAGCTTTCTTT	CAIGGRHSNTEAFF
TRBV4-1	.	TRBD1	TRBJ2-1	TGCGCCAGCAGCCAAGGCCGGGACAGGGTCGCCAATGAGCAGTTCTTC	CASSQGRDRVANEQFF
TRBV7-2	.	TRBD2	TRBJ2-6	TGTGCCAGCAGCTTAGTCAGCGGGAGGTCTGGGGCCAACGTCCTGACTTTC	CASSLVSGRSGANVLTF
TRBV5-1	once	TRBD1	TRBJ1-2	TGCGCCAGCAGCGATAATGGACAGGGGTTCTATGGCTACACCTTC	CASSDNGQGFYGYTF
TRBV29-1	.	.	TRBJ1-4	TGCAGCGTTGAAAGGGGCCAAAATGAAAAACTGTTTTTT	CSVERGQNEKLFF
TRBV5-3	.	.	TRBJ1-1	TGTGCCAGAAGTCATGGGGAGGACACTGAAGCTTTCTTT	CARSHGEDTEAFF
TRBV28	.	.	TRBJ2-7	TGTGCCAGCAACTCCGAGCTTTTCTACGAGCAGTACTTC	CASNSELFYEQYF
TRBV7-3	.	.	TRBJ1-1	TGTGCCAGCAGCTTATATGGGGCTAGTAACACTGAAGCTTTCTTT	CASSLYGASNTEAFF
TRBV28	.	TRBD2	TRBJ2-1	TGTGCCAGCAGTAGACTAGCGGGAGACTACAATGAGCAGTTCTTC	CASSRLAGDYNEQFF
TRBV27	.	.	TRBJ2-5	TGTGCCAGCAGTATCGCCGGGAAGCAAGAGACCCAGTACTTC	CASSIAGKQETQYF